This T cell receptor (beta chain) was observed in a study of T cells in Graves' hyperthyroidism and ophthalmopathy. A patient was excluded if there was uncontrolled infection, other autoimmune disease, pregnancy or lactation. The PBMCs studied were ones that came from 8.5 to 10 ml fresh peripheral blood. This clonotype was detected ten times or more. Researchers amplified the TCR beta CDR3 regions from RNA transcripts. A first-round RT-PCR of the TCR CDR3 used the HTBI primer set. TCRdb recomputed calls from the multiplex PCR reads with MiXCR, one row per CDR3 protein. The sample shows 300,000 to 350,000 distinct CDR3 sequences, 15% to 20% of them seen only once. The CDR3 covers 14 residues. The V gene lost 7 bases and the J gene lost 1 base, with 13 bases spanning the gap.

The rearrangement links TRBV12-3 or TRBV12-4 to TRBJ1-1; no firm D call. Sequenced input: blood. This clonotype was obtained from a woman aged 40 to 50 with Graves' ophthalmopathy. CDR3 protein: CASIMTGWNTEAFF. The CDR3 DNA sequence: TGTGCCAGCATTATGACTGGCTGGAACACTGAAGCTTTCTTT.